This T cell receptor beta chain comes out of a study of a mutant IDH1 vaccine in newly diagnosed glioma. About this clone itself: Its cognate antigen is unknown.

Time point: week 47, end of study. Every single dose of the vaccine, 300 ug of mutant IDH1 20-mer peptide, came with topical imiquimod. Profiled with immunoSEQ multiplex PCR; TCRdb holds only in-frame clones, not every one. Of fewer than 35,000 clones in the sample, 80% to 85% were seen once. This specimen consisted of PBMCs, obtained from a glioma patient whose treatment included an IDH1 peptide vaccine. This TCR came from a young man with glioma.

CDR3 sequence: CASSHSSSRDEQYF. The CDR3 DNA sequence: TGTGCCAGCAGCCACTCTAGCTCCCGTGACGAGCAGTACTTC. The V gene is TRBV5-6, the J gene TRBJ2-7; D might be TRBD2 (5 bases). This CDR3 comprises 14 residues. Trimming cost V 4 bases and J 5 bases, with 16 bases left between them. The germline V gene has CDR1 SGHDT and CDR2 YYEEEE.